This section outlines one TCR beta chain sequence together with its context. Data came from immunoSEQ multiplex PCR; TCRdb stores just in-frame clones and leaves some out. The sample contains some 89,000 clones, approximately 94% of which appear only once. This sample stems from a study of technical replicates of blood from several donors. This CDR3 has 17 amino acids. The V gene is TRBV21-1, the J gene TRBJ1-4. TRBV21-1 is reported as a pseudogene. Sequencing was done on a sample of T cells isolated from PBMCs. This TCR derives from a human donor in good health. The CDR3 nucleotides are TGTGCCAGCAGCAAAGAGGGCAGGGAGGAAACTAATGAAAAACTGTTTTTT. It yields the protein CASSKEGREETNEKLFF.